This T cell receptor (beta chain) was sequenced during a study of blood T cell repertoires in COVID-19. About the study: Collection of acute and convalescent COVID-19 samples took place in the United States, Italy and Spain.

Cohort assignment relied on participant-reported clinical history. Recovered status in Cohort 3 required two negative PCRs, clearance, or symptom resolution. The J segment lost 5 bases and the V segment lost 5 bases, leaving 14 bases of the junction unmatched. Per germline, CDR1 SGHVS and CDR2 FQNEAQ. The CDR3 consists of 18 residues. In the authors' methods: By means of reference gene primer amplification, nucleated cell counts were estimated. The protocol was immunoSEQ multiplex PCR, while the TCRdb copy is restricted to in-frame clones and leaves out a portion. The D gene and trimming were derived from the DNA, and the V and J assignments and clone size from that table. The sample yields roughly 130,000 clones, roughly 84% seen once.

The chain recombines TRBV7-8 with TRBJ1-6, with 8 bases matching TRBD1. The source is a woman aged 25 to 45 who had recovered from COVID-19. The specimen sequenced was PBMCs or T cells enriched from blood (not recorded which). The CDR3 DNA reads TGTGCCAGCAGCCCCTACGGAGACAGGGGATTTCATAATTCACCCCTCCACTTT. Amino acids: CASSPYGDRGFHNSPLHF.